This TCR beta chain stems from a study of cytomegalovirus exposure and HLA in healthy donors. Study-wide results and caveats: Previously analyzed data showed that most TCR beta V segments were productive at a frequency of about 90% or about 30%. With DRB1 most and HLA-C fewest, TCR association rates differed between HLA loci in a later analysis. Because they were indistinguishable, some V segments, including TRBV6-2 and TRBV6-3, were excluded.

Germline CDR1 SGHTA, CDR2 FQGNSA. J lost 1 base, V lost 0 bases, and 5 bases had no gene match. The CDR3 runs 16 residues. Vbeta (60) and Jbeta (13) primers were used in the PCR. Method: immunoSEQ multiplex PCR; TCRdb's copy keeps in-frame clones and lacks some. This table has about 120,000 clones, 65% to 90% appearing once. Note on this clone: The target antigen is unknown.

Material for sequencing was PBMCs. V gene TRBV7-2 combines with J gene TRBJ2-7, with TRBD1 matching 8 bases. The receptor was isolated from a middle-aged woman in good health and CMV-seronegative. CDR3 residues: CASSLAQGDRSYEQYF. Written as DNA, the CDR3 is TGTGCCAGCAGCTTAGCGCAGGGGGACAGGTCCTACGAGCAGTACTTC.